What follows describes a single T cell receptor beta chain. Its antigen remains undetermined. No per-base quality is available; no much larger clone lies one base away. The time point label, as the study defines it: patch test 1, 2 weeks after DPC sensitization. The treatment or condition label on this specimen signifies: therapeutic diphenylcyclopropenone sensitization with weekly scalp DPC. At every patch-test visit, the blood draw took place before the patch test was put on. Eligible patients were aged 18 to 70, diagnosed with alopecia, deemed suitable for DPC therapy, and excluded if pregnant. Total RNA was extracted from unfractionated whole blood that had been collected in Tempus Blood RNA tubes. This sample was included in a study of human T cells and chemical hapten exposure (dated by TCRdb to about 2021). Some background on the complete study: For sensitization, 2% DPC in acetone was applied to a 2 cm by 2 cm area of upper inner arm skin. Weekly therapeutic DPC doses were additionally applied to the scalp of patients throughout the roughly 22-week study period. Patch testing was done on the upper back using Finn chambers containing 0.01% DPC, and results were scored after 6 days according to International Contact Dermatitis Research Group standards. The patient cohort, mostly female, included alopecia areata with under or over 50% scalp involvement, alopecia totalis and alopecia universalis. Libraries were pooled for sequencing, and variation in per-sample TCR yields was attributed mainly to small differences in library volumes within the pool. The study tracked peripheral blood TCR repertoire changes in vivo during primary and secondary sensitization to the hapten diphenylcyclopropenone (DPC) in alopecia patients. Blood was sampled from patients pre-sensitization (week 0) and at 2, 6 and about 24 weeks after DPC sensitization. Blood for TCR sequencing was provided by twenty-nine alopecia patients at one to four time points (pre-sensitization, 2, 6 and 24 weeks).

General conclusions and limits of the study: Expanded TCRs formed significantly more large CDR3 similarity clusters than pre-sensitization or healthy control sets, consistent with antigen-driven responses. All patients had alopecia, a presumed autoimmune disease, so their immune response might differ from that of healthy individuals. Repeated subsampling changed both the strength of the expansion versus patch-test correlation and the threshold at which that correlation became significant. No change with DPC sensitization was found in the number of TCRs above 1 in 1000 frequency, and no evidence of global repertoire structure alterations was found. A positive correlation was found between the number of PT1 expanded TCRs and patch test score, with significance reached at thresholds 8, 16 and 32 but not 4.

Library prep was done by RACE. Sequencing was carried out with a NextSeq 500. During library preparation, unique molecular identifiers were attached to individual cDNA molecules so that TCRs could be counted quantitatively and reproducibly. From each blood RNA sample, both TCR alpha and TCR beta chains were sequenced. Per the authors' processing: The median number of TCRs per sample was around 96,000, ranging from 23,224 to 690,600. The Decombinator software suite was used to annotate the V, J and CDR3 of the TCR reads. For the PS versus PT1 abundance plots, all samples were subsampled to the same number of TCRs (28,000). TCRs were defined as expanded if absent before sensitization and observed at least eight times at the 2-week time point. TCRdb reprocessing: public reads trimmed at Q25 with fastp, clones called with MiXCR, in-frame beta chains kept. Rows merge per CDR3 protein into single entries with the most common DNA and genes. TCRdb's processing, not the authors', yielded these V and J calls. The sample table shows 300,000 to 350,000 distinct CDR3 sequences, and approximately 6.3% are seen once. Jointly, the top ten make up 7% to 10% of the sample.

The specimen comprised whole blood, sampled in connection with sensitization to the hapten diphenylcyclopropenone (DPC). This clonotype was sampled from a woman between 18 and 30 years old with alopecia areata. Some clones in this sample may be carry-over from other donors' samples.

The sequenced DNA is TGTGCCATCAGGGACTATGAAGAGACCCAGTACTTC. It is translated as CAIRDYEETQYF. This chain joins TRBV10-3 to TRBJ2-5, and TRBD2 may be the D gene, going by 6 matching bases. According to the germline V gene, CDR1 reads ENHRY and CDR2 reads SYGVKD. The junction carries 8 bases between V and J, which are trimmed by 6 bases and 3 bases respectively. The cysteine opens and the phenylalanine closes a CDR3 of 12 amino acids. Of all the DNA, just the CDR3 is kept, 36 bases in frame from base 1.